This is a list of T cell receptor beta chains from one sample in a study of blood T cell repertoires in COVID-19. Clones were read by immunoSEQ multiplex PCR, and TCRdb kept only the in-frame ones, dropping some. The sample holds around 170,000 clones, 88% seen once. The specimen was PBMCs or T cells enriched from blood (not recorded which). These receptors all stem from a woman under 30 who had recovered from COVID-19. Both conserved end residues are part of each CDR3. The order of the fields is clone size, D gene, J gene, V gene, CDR3 protein, CDR3 DNA. The D gene is left open where the match is weak. The size field is filled for only some rows; it gives once, few, many or a size class.

abundance: -
d_gene: -
j_gene: TRBJ2-3
v_gene: TRBV7-9
CDR3aa: CASSLDVPWASDTQYF
CDR3nt: TGTGCCAGCAGCTTAGATGTCCCGTGGGCCTCAGATACGCAGTATTTT

abundance: -
d_gene: TRBD2
j_gene: TRBJ2-5
v_gene: TRBV29-1
CDR3aa: CSGRTSGSGATQYF
CDR3nt: TGCAGCGGCCGGACTAGCGGATCAGGGGCGACCCAGTACTTC

abundance: -
d_gene: -
j_gene: TRBJ1-1
v_gene: TRBV30
CDR3aa: CAWTRIEGDTEAFF
CDR3nt: TGTGCCTGGACCCGTATCGAGGGGGACACTGAAGCTTTCTTT

abundance: -
d_gene: -
j_gene: TRBJ1-1
v_gene: TRBV28
CDR3aa: CASEGNTEAFF
CDR3nt: TGTGCCAGCGAGGGAAACACTGAAGCTTTCTTT

abundance: -
d_gene: TRBD2
j_gene: TRBJ2-7
v_gene: TRBV10-2
CDR3aa: CASSLELAGGPEQYF
CDR3nt: TGCGCCAGCAGTTTAGAACTAGCGGGAGGGCCCGAGCAGTACTTC

abundance: -
d_gene: -
j_gene: TRBJ1-4
v_gene: TRBV28
CDR3aa: CASSFIQGTNEKLFF
CDR3nt: TGTGCCAGCAGTTTTATCCAGGGAACTAATGAAAAACTGTTTTTT

abundance: -
d_gene: -
j_gene: TRBJ2-7
v_gene: TRBV7-2
CDR3aa: CASSSPGGYYEQYF
CDR3nt: TGTGCCAGCAGCTCCCCAGGGGGGTACTACGAGCAGTACTTC

abundance: -
d_gene: TRBD1
j_gene: TRBJ1-1
v_gene: TRBV18
CDR3aa: CASSQITGGMNTEAFF
CDR3nt: TGTGCCAGCTCTCAAATAACAGGGGGGATGAACACTGAAGCTTTCTTT

abundance: -
d_gene: TRBD1
j_gene: TRBJ1-1
v_gene: TRBV28
CDR3aa: CASSLYVWDRGHFEAFF
CDR3nt: TGTGCCAGCAGTTTATACGTCTGGGACAGGGGCCACTTCGAAGCTTTCTTT

abundance: -
d_gene: TRBD2
j_gene: TRBJ2-1
v_gene: TRBV11-3
CDR3aa: CASSLLAGVYNEQFF
CDR3nt: TGTGCCAGCAGCCTACTCGCGGGGGTTTACAATGAGCAGTTCTTC

abundance: -
d_gene: TRBD2
j_gene: TRBJ2-2
v_gene: TRBV6-2/TRBV6-3
CDR3aa: CASSGRLAGLATGELFF
CDR3nt: TGTGCCAGCAGTGGCAGACTAGCGGGATTGGCTACCGGGGAGCTGTTTTTT

abundance: -
d_gene: TRBD1
j_gene: TRBJ2-2
v_gene: TRBV5-1
CDR3aa: CASSTGQGYTGELFF
CDR3nt: TGCGCCAGCAGCACCGGACAGGGGTATACCGGGGAGCTGTTTTTT

abundance: -
d_gene: TRBD1
j_gene: TRBJ1-6
v_gene: TRBV7-8
CDR3aa: CASSPVGQQNSPLHF
CDR3nt: TGTGCCAGCAGCCCAGTGGGACAGCAAAATTCACCCCTCCACTTT

abundance: -
d_gene: -
j_gene: TRBJ1-5
v_gene: TRBV28
CDR3aa: CASSSEGYSNQPQHF
CDR3nt: TGTGCCAGCAGTTCGGAGGGTTATAGCAATCAGCCCCAGCATTTT

abundance: -
d_gene: TRBD1
j_gene: TRBJ1-4
v_gene: TRBV5-6
CDR3aa: CASNKDRDEKLFF
CDR3nt: TGTGCCAGCAATAAGGACAGGGATGAAAAACTGTTTTTT

abundance: -
d_gene: TRBD1
j_gene: TRBJ1-4
v_gene: TRBV5-6
CDR3aa: CASSWGTEGYEKLFF
CDR3nt: TGTGCCAGCAGCTGGGGGACAGAAGGTTATGAAAAACTGTTTTTT

abundance: once
d_gene: TRBD2
j_gene: TRBJ2-3
v_gene: TRBV24-1
CDR3aa: CATSSQRGTTDTQYF
CDR3nt: TGTGCCACCAGTTCCCAGCGGGGGACCACAGATACGCAGTATTTT

abundance: -
d_gene: -
j_gene: TRBJ1-3
v_gene: TRBV19
CDR3aa: CASSFYGGAEGNTIYF
CDR3nt: TGTGCCAGTAGTTTTTATGGGGGCGCGGAAGGAAACACCATATATTTT

abundance: -
d_gene: TRBD1
j_gene: TRBJ1-2
v_gene: TRBV9
CDR3aa: CASSGGTAEHNYGYTF
CDR3nt: TGTGCCAGCAGCGGGGGGACAGCCGAACATAACTATGGCTACACCTTC

abundance: -
d_gene: TRBD1
j_gene: TRBJ1-2
v_gene: TRBV11-2
CDR3aa: CASSQTGEGYTF
CDR3nt: TGTGCCAGCAGCCAGACAGGGGAGGGCTACACCTTC

abundance: -
d_gene: TRBD2
j_gene: TRBJ2-1
v_gene: TRBV6-2/TRBV6-3
CDR3aa: CASSYSRRTSGVNEQFF
CDR3nt: TGTGCCAGCAGTTACTCTCGAAGGACTAGCGGGGTCAATGAGCAGTTCTTC

abundance: -
d_gene: TRBD2
j_gene: TRBJ2-3
v_gene: TRBV12-5
CDR3aa: CASGSGLAGVGVDTQYF
CDR3nt: TGTGCTAGTGGTTCGGGACTAGCGGGGGTCGGGGTGGATACGCAGTATTTT

abundance: once
d_gene: TRBD1
j_gene: TRBJ2-1
v_gene: TRBV28
CDR3aa: CASSLLQGAYNEQFF
CDR3nt: TGTGCCAGCAGTTTATTACAGGGGGCCTACAATGAGCAGTTCTTC

abundance: -
d_gene: TRBD2
j_gene: TRBJ2-1
v_gene: TRBV3-1/TRBV3-2
CDR3aa: CASSPPGLAGVYNEQFF
CDR3nt: TGTGCCAGCAGCCCCCCGGGACTAGCGGGAGTGTACAATGAGCAGTTCTTC

abundance: -
d_gene: -
j_gene: TRBJ2-7
v_gene: TRBV5-1
CDR3aa: CASSLDRGSYEQYF
CDR3nt: TGCGCCAGCAGCTTGGATCGCGGGTCCTACGAGCAGTACTTC

abundance: -
d_gene: TRBD2
j_gene: TRBJ2-3
v_gene: TRBV2
CDR3aa: CASSEGASGTINTDTQYF
CDR3nt: TGTGCCAGCAGTGAAGGCGCTAGCGGGACAATTAACACAGATACGCAGTATTTT

abundance: -
d_gene: TRBD2
j_gene: TRBJ2-1
v_gene: TRBV11-2
CDR3aa: CASSFGGRDNEQFF
CDR3nt: TGTGCCAGCAGCTTTGGCGGGAGGGACAATGAGCAGTTCTTC

abundance: -
d_gene: -
j_gene: TRBJ1-6
v_gene: TRBV30
CDR3aa: CAWKTSTNSPLHF
CDR3nt: TGTGCCTGGAAGACATCGACTAATTCACCCCTCCACTTT

abundance: -
d_gene: -
j_gene: TRBJ1-1
v_gene: TRBV9
CDR3aa: CASSVTALNTEAFF
CDR3nt: TGTGCCAGCAGCGTTACAGCCCTGAACACTGAAGCTTTCTTT

abundance: -
d_gene: -
j_gene: TRBJ2-7
v_gene: TRBV19
CDR3aa: CASSSRQTGGEQYF
CDR3nt: TGTGCCAGTAGTAGTCGGCAGACAGGCGGCGAGCAGTACTTC

abundance: -
d_gene: -
j_gene: TRBJ1-2
v_gene: TRBV30
CDR3aa: CATSTVYGYTF
CDR3nt: TGTGCCACATCGACAGTGTATGGCTACACCTTC

abundance: -
d_gene: -
j_gene: TRBJ2-7
v_gene: TRBV4-3
CDR3aa: CASSQGATQSDEQYF
CDR3nt: TGCGCCAGCAGCCAAGGGGCCACTCAGTCAGACGAGCAGTACTTC

abundance: -
d_gene: -
j_gene: TRBJ1-1
v_gene: TRBV5-6
CDR3aa: CASSLDPRGFAFF
CDR3nt: TGTGCCAGCAGCTTAGACCCCCGGGGATTCGCTTTCTTT

abundance: -
d_gene: -
j_gene: TRBJ2-7
v_gene: TRBV5-5
CDR3aa: CASSPIPGTPYEQYF
CDR3nt: TGTGCCAGCAGCCCAATACCGGGGACACCCTACGAGCAGTACTTC

abundance: -
d_gene: TRBD1
j_gene: TRBJ1-2
v_gene: TRBV4-1
CDR3aa: CASSPEDRERYGYTF
CDR3nt: TGCGCCAGCAGCCCCGAGGACAGGGAGCGCTATGGCTACACCTTC

abundance: -
d_gene: TRBD2
j_gene: TRBJ2-3
v_gene: TRBV7-2
CDR3aa: CASSARTSRGKTDTQYF
CDR3nt: TGTGCCAGCAGCGCCCGGACTAGCCGGGGGAAGACAGATACGCAGTATTTT

abundance: -
d_gene: -
j_gene: TRBJ2-7
v_gene: TRBV3-1/TRBV3-2
CDR3aa: CASSQIFQGKTYEQYF
CDR3nt: TGTGCCAGCAGCCAAATATTTCAGGGGAAAACCTACGAGCAGTACTTC

abundance: -
d_gene: -
j_gene: TRBJ1-1
v_gene: TRBV5-1
CDR3aa: CASRREMNTEAFF
CDR3nt: TGCGCCAGCAGACGGGAAATGAACACTGAAGCTTTCTTT

abundance: -
d_gene: TRBD1
j_gene: TRBJ1-5
v_gene: TRBV28
CDR3aa: CASSLMGQGAYNQPQHF
CDR3nt: TGTGCCAGCAGTCTTATGGGACAGGGAGCCTACAATCAGCCCCAGCATTTT

abundance: -
d_gene: -
j_gene: TRBJ1-1
v_gene: TRBV30
CDR3aa: CAWSVRGGLGEAFF
CDR3nt: TGTGCCTGGAGTGTACGGGGGGGGCTCGGTGAAGCTTTCTTT

abundance: -
d_gene: -
j_gene: TRBJ2-7
v_gene: TRBV6-5
CDR3aa: CASSYSAGVAYEQYF
CDR3nt: TGTGCCAGCAGTTACTCGGCAGGGGTGGCCTACGAGCAGTACTTC

abundance: -
d_gene: -
j_gene: TRBJ1-6
v_gene: TRBV4-1
CDR3aa: CASSQAHGNSPLHF
CDR3nt: TGCGCCAGCAGCCAAGCCCACGGGAATTCACCCCTCCACTTT

abundance: -
d_gene: -
j_gene: TRBJ2-3
v_gene: TRBV29-1
CDR3aa: CSVEGRGTGARDTQYF
CDR3nt: TGCAGCGTTGAAGGGCGGGGTACAGGGGCCCGGGATACGCAGTATTTT

abundance: -
d_gene: TRBD2
j_gene: TRBJ2-2
v_gene: TRBV10-2
CDR3aa: CASRIAGGNTGELFF
CDR3nt: TGCGCCAGCAGGATAGCGGGAGGTAACACCGGGGAGCTGTTTTTT